This is a list of T cell receptor beta chains from one sample in a study of blood T cell repertoires in COVID-19. Method: immunoSEQ multiplex PCR; TCRdb's copy keeps in-frame clones and lacks some. Here the sample spans tens of thousands of clones, around 87% being singletons. The sample comprised peripheral blood. All receptors come from an older woman with acute or convalescent COVID-19. CDR3s include the opening cysteine and the closing phenylalanine or tryptophan. The D gene is left open where the match is weak. Size tells how often a clone was seen (once, few, many) or the class of an expanded clone, and some rows leave it out.

v_gene,d_gene,j_gene,abundance,CDR3nt,CDR3aa
TRBV9,.,TRBJ1-1,.,TGTGCCAGCAGCGTAGGCGGTGAGATGAACACTGAAGCTTTCTTT,CASSVGGEMNTEAFF
TRBV5-1,.,TRBJ2-2,.,TGCGCCAGCAGCCCTGCAGGGTTTCGATCGAACACCGGGGAGCTGTTTTTT,CASSPAGFRSNTGELFF
TRBV11-2,TRBD1,TRBJ2-3,.,TGTGCCAGCAGGCGATCCGGACAGGGGTACACAGATACGCAGTATTTT,CASRRSGQGYTDTQYF
TRBV30,.,TRBJ1-1,.,TGTGCCTGGAGTGGGACTGTCACTGAAGCTTTCTTT,CAWSGTVTEAFF
TRBV5-1,.,TRBJ1-1,.,TGCGCCAGCAGCCACCCCCTGGGGCCGGACACTGAAGCTTTCTTT,CASSHPLGPDTEAFF
TRBV5-1,TRBD1,TRBJ1-6,.,TGCGCCAGCAGCCCATACGACAGGGCAAGCGGAAATAATTCACCCCTCCACTTT,CASSPYDRASGNNSPLHF
TRBV4-3,TRBD1,TRBJ1-2,.,TGCGCCAGCAGCCTAGTCCCCACAGGGGACTATGGCTACACCTTC,CASSLVPTGDYGYTF
TRBV7-2,.,TRBJ1-1,.,TGTGCCAGCAGCTTACGATTAGGCGGAAACACTGAAGCTTTCTTT,CASSLRLGGNTEAFF
TRBV6-6,TRBD2,TRBJ2-4,.,TGTGCCAGCAGTTCCGCGGGGGGCATGGGCAAAAACATTCAGTACTTC,CASSSAGGMGKNIQYF
TRBV28,.,TRBJ2-4,once,TGTGCCAGCAGTTTACAGGGTGAAAACATTCAGTACTTC,CASSLQGENIQYF
TRBV6-5,TRBD2,TRBJ2-3,.,TGTGCCAGCACCGGGACTAGCGGGAGTTTGACGCAGTATTTT,CASTGTSGSLTQYF
TRBV7-5,.,TRBJ1-6,.,TGTGTCAGAAGCTCCCTCGACAGGGGGGAATGCTCCTATAATTCACCCCTCCACTTT,CVRSSLDRGECSYNSPLHF
TRBV6-5,TRBD1,TRBJ1-1,.,TGTGCCAGCAGTTACTCGACACAGGGGGCGCGCACTGAAGCTTTCTTT,CASSYSTQGARTEAFF
TRBV5-5,TRBD1,TRBJ1-2,.,TGTGCCAGCAGCCGAACCGGGACAGGGAACTATGGCTACACCTTC,CASSRTGTGNYGYTF
TRBV28,.,TRBJ2-3,.,TGTGCCAGCAGTCTTACAGGGCGCCCAGATACGCAGTATTTT,CASSLTGRPDTQYF
TRBV6-6,.,TRBJ2-1,.,TGTGCCAGCATTCCCCTTGGCAGAAACAATGAGCAGTTCTTC,CASIPLGRNNEQFF
TRBV30,.,TRBJ2-3,once,TGTGCCTGGAGGGAGGCGAGCACAGATACGCAGTATTTT,CAWREASTDTQYF
TRBV2,TRBD1,TRBJ2-6,.,TGTGCCAGCAGTTCCACAGGGGCTGGGGCCAACGTCCTGACTTTC,CASSSTGAGANVLTF
TRBV4-3,TRBD1,TRBJ2-2,.,TGCGCCAGCAGCCAAGATGGACAGGCCGGGGAGCTGTTTTTT,CASSQDGQAGELFF
TRBV6-5,.,TRBJ2-4,.,TGTGCCAGCAGCGCGGAGGAAAACATTCAGTACTTC,CASSAEENIQYF
TRBV9,.,TRBJ2-1,once,TGTGCCAGCAGCGTAGTTCCGGGAGCCTCCTACAATGAGCAGTTCTTC,CASSVVPGASYNEQFF
TRBV5-1,.,TRBJ1-4,.,TGCGCCAGCAGCTTGGCGTTTGGAGCTGAAAAACTGTTTTTT,CASSLAFGAEKLFF
TRBV7-8,.,TRBJ1-1,.,TGTGCCAGCAGCTTACCTACTGACAGGCCCCTCATGAACACTGAAGCTTTCTTT,CASSLPTDRPLMNTEAFF
TRBV27,.,TRBJ1-3,once,TGTGCCAGCAGCTCCCTTCGGGGTGGAAACACCATATATTTT,CASSSLRGGNTIYF
TRBV28,TRBD2,TRBJ2-3,.,TGTGCCAGCAGTGGCCTAGCGGGGAACTCAGATACGCAGTATTTT,CASSGLAGNSDTQYF
TRBV5-1,.,TRBJ2-3,.,TGCGCCAGCGACCACGGGACTGGGGGGGATACGCAGTATTTT,CASDHGTGGDTQYF
TRBV27,TRBD1,TRBJ1-2,.,TGTGCCAGCAGTCGAGGGACAGGGACTCCTGGTGGCTACACCTTC,CASSRGTGTPGGYTF
TRBV18,.,TRBJ2-1,.,TGTGCCAGCTCACCACCGGAGCACGGCAATGAGCAGTTCTTC,CASSPPEHGNEQFF
TRBV10-3,.,TRBJ1-4,once,TGTGCCACCAGAGGAACAGGGAGGGACGAAAAACTGTTTTTT,CATRGTGRDEKLFF